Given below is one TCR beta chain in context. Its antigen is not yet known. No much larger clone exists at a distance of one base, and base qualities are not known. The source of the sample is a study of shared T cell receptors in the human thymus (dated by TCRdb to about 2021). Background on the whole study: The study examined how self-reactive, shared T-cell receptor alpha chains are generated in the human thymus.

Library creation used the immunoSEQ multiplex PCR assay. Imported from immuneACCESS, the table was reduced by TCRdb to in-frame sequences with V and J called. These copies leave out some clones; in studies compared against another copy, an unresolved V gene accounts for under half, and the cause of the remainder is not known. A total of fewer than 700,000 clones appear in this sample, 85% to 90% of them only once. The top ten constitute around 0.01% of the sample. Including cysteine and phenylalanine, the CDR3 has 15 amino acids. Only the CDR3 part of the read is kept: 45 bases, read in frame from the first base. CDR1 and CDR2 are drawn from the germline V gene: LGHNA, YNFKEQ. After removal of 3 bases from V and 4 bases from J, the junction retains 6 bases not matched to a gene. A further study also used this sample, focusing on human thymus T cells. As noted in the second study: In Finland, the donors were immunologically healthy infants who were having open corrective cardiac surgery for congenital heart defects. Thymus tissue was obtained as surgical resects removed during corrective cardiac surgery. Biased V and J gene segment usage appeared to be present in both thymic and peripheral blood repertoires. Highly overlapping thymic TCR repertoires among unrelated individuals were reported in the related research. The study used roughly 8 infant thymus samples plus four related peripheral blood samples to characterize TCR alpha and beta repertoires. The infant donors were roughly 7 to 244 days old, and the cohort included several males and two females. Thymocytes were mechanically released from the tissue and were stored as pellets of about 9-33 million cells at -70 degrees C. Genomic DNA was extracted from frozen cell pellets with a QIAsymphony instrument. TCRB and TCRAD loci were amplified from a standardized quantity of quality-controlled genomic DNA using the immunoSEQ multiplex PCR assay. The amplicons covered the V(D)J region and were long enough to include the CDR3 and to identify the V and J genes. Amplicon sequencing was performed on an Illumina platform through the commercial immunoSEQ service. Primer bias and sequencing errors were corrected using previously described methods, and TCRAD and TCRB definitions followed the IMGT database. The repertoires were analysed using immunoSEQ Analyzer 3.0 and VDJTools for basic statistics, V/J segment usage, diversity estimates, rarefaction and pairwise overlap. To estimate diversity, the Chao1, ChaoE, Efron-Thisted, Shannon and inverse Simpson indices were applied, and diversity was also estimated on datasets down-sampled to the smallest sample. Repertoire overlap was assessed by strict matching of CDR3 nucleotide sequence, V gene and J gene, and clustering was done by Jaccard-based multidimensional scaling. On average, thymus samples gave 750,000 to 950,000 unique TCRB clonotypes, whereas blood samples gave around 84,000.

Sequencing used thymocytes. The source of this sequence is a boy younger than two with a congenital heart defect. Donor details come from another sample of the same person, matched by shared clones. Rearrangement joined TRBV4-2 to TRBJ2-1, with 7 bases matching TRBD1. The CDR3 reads CASSQLQGKYNEQFF. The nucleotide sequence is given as TGTGCCAGCAGCCAGTTACAGGGGAAATACAATGAGCAGTTCTTC.